This T cell receptor (beta chain) was sequenced in a study of blood T cell repertoires in COVID-19. The wider study: The United States, Italy and Spain provided the acute and convalescent COVID-19 samples.

Trimming shortened V by 2 bases and J by 8 bases, and 12 bases separated the two germline ends. Germline CDR1 and CDR2: MNHEY and SVGAGI. This CDR3 contains 13 residues. The age range of participants was 18 to 89 years, with residence in around 22 US areas. The authors' processing: Estimated nucleated cell counts came from reference gene primer amplification. Sequencing used immunoSEQ multiplex PCR; TCRdb keeps in-frame clones, though not all of them. The DNA gave D and trimming, while V, J and clone size come from that table. There are roughly 170,000 clones in the sample; less than 90% occur only once, and approximately 4% lies in the top ten.

The sequenced sample was PBMCs or T cells enriched from blood (not recorded which). The sequence came from a woman aged 45-65 years who had recovered from COVID-19. The chain uses TRBV6-5 and TRBJ1-2, with D uncertain. The CDR3 is CASSYGPGGGYTF. The CDR3 DNA is TGTGCCAGCAGTTACGGCCCGGGAGGGGGCTACACCTTC.